The entry below describes one TCR beta chain. This receptor's antigen is unknown. No quality values exist for individual bases; no much larger clone is one base distant. The ViraFEST assay stimulated PBMC with viral peptide pools and then used TCR sequencing to identify antigen-specific CD4+ T cell clonotypes by expansion. After about 10 days of culture, CD4+ T cells were isolated with the EasySep CD4+ T cell isolation kit. PCR-confirmed SARS-CoV-2 infection had occurred in convalescent patients between March and December 2020, before the Alpha, Beta and Delta variants emerged in the United States. Around 2 million PBMC per well were cultured in IMDM with about 5.4% human AB serum, 8.5 to 10 IU/ml IL-2 and gentamicin, plus 10 ug/ml peptides. A peptide pool from HIV-1 Nef was used as the negative control culture condition. Half of the culture medium was replaced with fresh IL-2-containing medium on days 3 and 7. Unless noted otherwise, every peptide stimulation condition was cultured in triplicate wells. Using Ficoll-Paque Plus gradient centrifugation, PBMC were separated from whole blood and then either used fresh or cryopreserved at -140C. The QIAamp micro DNA kit was used to extract genomic DNA from the cultured CD4+ T cells.

Library prep was done by the immunoSEQ multiplex PCR assay. DNA from the cultured, isolated CD4+ T cells was subjected to TCR beta CDR3 sequencing. The study's processing was this. Non-productive TCR sequences were removed and reads were trimmed to the CDR3 region, keeping CDR3s of at least 7 amino acids. Antigen-specific clonotypes were identified with the MANAFEST web app by comparing expansion in peptide wells against reference cultures. To be called positive, a clone needed expansion at FDR<0.05 compared with the reference and with all other wells, an odds ratio greater than 5, and a frequency greater than 0.1% in two replicate wells. Cross-reactive clonotypes were defined as significantly expanded in SARS-CoV-2 spike wells and in at least one common cold coronavirus spike condition. Using the stringdist R package, CDR3 similarity was measured by Levenshtein distance, and unrooted trees were constructed with ape in R 3.6.1. This is the immuneACCESS table as TCRdb keeps it, with only in-frame sequences that have V and J called. A part of the clones is gone; compared with another copy, unresolved V genes explain less than half, and the rest is unexplained. V, J and clone size derive from that table, while D and trimming were established from the DNA sequence. The sample table records tens of thousands of clones; around 80% of these occur just once. The ten largest account for 4.5% to 5.5% of the sample.

This specimen belongs to a study of vaccination effects on CD4 cells after COVID-19 (dated by TCRdb to between 2021 and 2024). About the investigation overall: Each participant got two doses of an mRNA SARS-CoV-2 vaccine, either BNT162b2 or mRNA-1273. Pre-vaccine samples were drawn from a couple of convalescent patients 16 days and one week before the first dose, at 142 and 148 days after COVID-19 diagnosis. SARS-CoV-2 spike-specific CD4+ TCR repertoires from before and after mRNA vaccination were compared in COVID-19 convalescent patients and in infection-naive vaccine recipients. The full study included over 8 COVID-19 convalescent patients and a handful of SARS-CoV-2-naive healthy vaccine recipients. Cultures from other donors in the study were sequenced with the Oncomine TCR Beta short-read assay on an Illumina iSeq 100.

The full study reports these points: The study was limited by a small number of convalescent patients, and early post-infection timepoints were lacking. In convalescent patients, the post-vaccine spike-reactive repertoire was composed mainly of new vaccine-induced clones that were largely distinct from infection-induced clones. Marked clonal contraction was observed in both infection-induced and vaccine-induced clones at late post-vaccination timepoints, consistent with waning T cell responses.

The CDR3 covers 12 residues, taking in both the cysteine and the phenylalanine. The retained sequence is limited to the CDR3, 36 bases, with the frame set at the first base. V and J lose 0 bases and 5 bases, and a span of 4 bases separates them. Based on the germline V gene, the CDR1 and CDR2 sequences are LGHNA and YNFKEQ. The sequence links TRBV4-2 to TRBJ1-2; no D gene can be assigned with confidence. The input for sequencing was CD4+ T cells from PBMCs cultured with HIV peptides, taken before COVID-19 vaccination. This specimen's cell subset or site label, per the study, means: HIV-1 Nef peptide pool negative control/reference culture. The TCR originated in a human donor who had a prior SARS-CoV-2 infection. The base sequence is TGTGCCAGCAGCCAAGACGCGTATGGCTACACCTTC. Translated, this gives CASSQDAYGYTF.